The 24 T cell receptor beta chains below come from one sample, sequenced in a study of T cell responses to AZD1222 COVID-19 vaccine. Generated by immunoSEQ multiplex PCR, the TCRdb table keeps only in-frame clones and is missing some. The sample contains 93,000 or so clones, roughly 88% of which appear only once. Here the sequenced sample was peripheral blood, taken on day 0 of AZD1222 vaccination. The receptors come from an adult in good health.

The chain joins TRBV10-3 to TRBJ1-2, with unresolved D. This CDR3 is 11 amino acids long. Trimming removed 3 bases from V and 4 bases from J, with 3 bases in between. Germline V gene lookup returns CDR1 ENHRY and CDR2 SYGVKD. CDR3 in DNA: TGTGCCATCAGTGACGTCTATGGCTACACCTTC. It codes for CAISDVYGYTF.

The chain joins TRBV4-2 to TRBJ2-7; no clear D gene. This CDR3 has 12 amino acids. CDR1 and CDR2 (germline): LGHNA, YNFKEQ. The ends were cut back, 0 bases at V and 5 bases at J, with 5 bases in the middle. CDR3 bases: TGTGCCAGCAGCCAAGATCTGGACGAGCAGTACTTC. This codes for CASSQDLDEQYF.

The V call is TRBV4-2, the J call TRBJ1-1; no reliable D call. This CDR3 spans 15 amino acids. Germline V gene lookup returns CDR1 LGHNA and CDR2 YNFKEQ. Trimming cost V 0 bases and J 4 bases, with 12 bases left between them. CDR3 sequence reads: CASSQEYNRPTEAFF. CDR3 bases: TGTGCCAGCAGCCAAGAATACAACCGTCCCACTGAAGCTTTCTTT.

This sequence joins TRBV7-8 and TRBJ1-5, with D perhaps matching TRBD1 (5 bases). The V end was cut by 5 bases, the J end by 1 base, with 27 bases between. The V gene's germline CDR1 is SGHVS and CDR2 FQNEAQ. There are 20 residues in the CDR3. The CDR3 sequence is CASSRGRGTQGLRSNQPQHF. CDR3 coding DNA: TGTGCCAGCAGCCGAGGGCGAGGGACCCAGGGATTGAGGAGCAATCAGCCCCAGCATTTT.

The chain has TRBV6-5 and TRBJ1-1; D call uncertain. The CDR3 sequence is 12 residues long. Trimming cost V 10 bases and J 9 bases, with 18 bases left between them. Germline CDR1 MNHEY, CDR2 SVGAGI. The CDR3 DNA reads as TGTGCCACCACTAGGGTACAGCTGAAAGCTTTCTTT. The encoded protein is CATTRVQLKAFF.

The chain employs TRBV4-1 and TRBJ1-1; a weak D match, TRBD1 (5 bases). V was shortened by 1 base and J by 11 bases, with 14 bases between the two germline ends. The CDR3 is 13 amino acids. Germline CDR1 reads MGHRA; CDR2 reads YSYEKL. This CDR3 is CASSQGEGRRAFF. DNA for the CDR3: TGCGCCAGCAGCCAAGGCGAGGGGCGTAGGGCTTTCTTT.

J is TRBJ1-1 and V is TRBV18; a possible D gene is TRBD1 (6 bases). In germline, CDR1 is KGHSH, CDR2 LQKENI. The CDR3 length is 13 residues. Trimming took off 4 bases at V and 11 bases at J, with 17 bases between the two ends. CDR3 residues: CASSRGGPRVAFF. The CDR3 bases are TGTGCCAGCTCACGAGGGGGGCCCAGGGTGGCTTTCTTT.

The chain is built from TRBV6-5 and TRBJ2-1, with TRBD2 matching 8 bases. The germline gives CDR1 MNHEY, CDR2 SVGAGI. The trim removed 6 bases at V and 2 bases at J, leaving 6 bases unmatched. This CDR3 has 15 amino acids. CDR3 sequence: CASRLLRGAYNEQFF. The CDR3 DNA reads TGTGCCAGCAGGCTTTTGCGGGGGGCCTACAATGAGCAGTTCTTC.

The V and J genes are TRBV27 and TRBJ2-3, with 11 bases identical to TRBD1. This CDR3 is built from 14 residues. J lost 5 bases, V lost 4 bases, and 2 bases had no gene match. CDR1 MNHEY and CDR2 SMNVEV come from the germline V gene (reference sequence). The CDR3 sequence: CASSWGQGGDTQYF. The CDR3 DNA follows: TGTGCCAGCAGTTGGGGACAGGGGGGAGATACGCAGTATTTT.

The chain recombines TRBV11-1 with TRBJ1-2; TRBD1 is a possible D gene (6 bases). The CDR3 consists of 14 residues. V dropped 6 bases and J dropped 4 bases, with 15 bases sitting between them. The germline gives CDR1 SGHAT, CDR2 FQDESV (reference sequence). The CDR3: CASSPGTRAYGYTF. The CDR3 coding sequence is TGTGCCAGCAGTCCCGGGACACGTGCCTATGGCTACACCTTC.

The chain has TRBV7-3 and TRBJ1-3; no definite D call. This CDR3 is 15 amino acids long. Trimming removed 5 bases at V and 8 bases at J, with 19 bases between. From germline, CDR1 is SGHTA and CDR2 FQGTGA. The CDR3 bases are TGTGCCAGCAGCCCGGGAGGAAGACCTGGGGACACCATATATTTT. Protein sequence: CASSPGGRPGDTIYF.

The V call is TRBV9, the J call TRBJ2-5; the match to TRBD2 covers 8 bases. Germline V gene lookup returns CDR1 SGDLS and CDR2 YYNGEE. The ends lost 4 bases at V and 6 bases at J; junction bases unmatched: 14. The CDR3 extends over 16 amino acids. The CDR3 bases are TGTGCCAGCAGCTCCCCCCCGGGACTAGACATGCAGACCCAGTACTTC. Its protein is CASSSPPGLDMQTQYF.

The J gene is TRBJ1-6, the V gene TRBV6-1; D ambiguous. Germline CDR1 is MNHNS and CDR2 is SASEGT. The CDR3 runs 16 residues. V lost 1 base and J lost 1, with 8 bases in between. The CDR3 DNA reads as TGTGCCAGCAGTGAAGTTGGGGTTTCCTATAATTCACCCCTCCACTTT. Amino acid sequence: CASSEVGVSYNSPLHF.

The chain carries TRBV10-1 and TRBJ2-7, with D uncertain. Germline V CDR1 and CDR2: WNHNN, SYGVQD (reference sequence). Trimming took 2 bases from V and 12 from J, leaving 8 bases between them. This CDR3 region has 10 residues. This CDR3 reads CASSEPHRYF. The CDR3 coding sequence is TGCGCCAGCAGTGAGCCCCACCGGTACTTC.

This CDR3 is CASSKGAGQPHEQYF. The CDR3 nucleotides are TGTGCCAGCAGCAAGGGGGCGGGACAGCCCCACGAGCAGTACTTC. The genes are TRBV5-8 and TRBJ2-7, with D possibly matching TRBD1 (7 bases). The germline gives CDR1 SGHTS, CDR2 YDEGEE. The CDR3 length is 15 residues. The V end lost 4 bases, the J end lost 5 bases, and 19 bases lay between the germline ends.

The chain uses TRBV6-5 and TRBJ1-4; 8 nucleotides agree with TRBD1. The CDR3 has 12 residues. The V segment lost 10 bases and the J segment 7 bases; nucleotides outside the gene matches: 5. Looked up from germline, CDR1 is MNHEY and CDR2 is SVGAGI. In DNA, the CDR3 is TGTGCCACCAGGGGGCGGGGTGAAAAACTGTTTTTT. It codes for CATRGRGEKLFF.

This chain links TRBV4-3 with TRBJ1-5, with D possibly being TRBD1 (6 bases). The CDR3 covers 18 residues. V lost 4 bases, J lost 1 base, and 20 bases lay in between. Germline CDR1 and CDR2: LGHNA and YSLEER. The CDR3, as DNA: TGCGCCAGCAGCCCCAGCCCCCTACAGGGCGGCAGCAATCAGCCCCAGCATTTT. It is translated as CASSPSPLQGGSNQPQHF.

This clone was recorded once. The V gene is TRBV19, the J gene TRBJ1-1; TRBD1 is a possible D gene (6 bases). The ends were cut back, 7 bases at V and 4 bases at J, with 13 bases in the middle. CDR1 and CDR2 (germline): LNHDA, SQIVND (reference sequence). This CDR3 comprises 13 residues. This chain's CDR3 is CASIQGWGTEAFF. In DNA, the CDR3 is TGTGCCAGTATACAGGGATGGGGCACTGAAGCTTTCTTT.

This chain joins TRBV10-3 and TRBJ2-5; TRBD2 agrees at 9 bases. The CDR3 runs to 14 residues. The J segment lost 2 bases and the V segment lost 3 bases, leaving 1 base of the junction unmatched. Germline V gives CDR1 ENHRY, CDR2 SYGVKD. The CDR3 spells CAISDTSGQETQYF. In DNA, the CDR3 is TGTGCCATCAGTGATACTAGCGGGCAAGAGACCCAGTACTTC.

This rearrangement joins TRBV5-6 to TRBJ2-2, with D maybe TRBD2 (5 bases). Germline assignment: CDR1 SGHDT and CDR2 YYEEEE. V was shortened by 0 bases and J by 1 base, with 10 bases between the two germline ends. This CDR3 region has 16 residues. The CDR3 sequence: CASSLARDKNTGELFF. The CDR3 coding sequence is TGTGCCAGCAGCTTGGCCCGGGATAAGAACACCGGGGAGCTGTTTTTT.

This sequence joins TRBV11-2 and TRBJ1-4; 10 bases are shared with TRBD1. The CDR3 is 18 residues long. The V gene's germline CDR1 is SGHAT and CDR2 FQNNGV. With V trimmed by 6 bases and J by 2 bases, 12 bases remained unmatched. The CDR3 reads CASSTGVGQGRTNEKLFF. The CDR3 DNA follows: TGTGCCAGCAGTACAGGGGTGGGACAGGGGAGGACTAATGAAAAACTGTTTTTT.

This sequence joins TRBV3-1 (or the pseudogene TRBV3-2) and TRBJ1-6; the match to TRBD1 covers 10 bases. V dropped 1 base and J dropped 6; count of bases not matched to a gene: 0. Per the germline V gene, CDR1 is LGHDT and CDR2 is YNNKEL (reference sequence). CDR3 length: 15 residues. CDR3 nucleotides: TGTGCCAGCAGCCAAGGGACAGGGGGTAATTCACCCCTCCACTTT. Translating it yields CASSQGTGGNSPLHF.

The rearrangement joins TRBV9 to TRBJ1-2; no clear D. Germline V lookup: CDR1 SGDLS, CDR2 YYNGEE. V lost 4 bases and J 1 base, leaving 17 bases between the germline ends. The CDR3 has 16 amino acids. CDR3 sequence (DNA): TGTGCCAGCAGCCCTTTCCTGCAGGCTCGTAACTATGGCTACACCTTC. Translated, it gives CASSPFLQARNYGYTF. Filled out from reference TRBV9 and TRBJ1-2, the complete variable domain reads DSGVTQTPKHLITATGQRVTLRCSPRSGDLSVYWYQQSLDQGLQFLIQYYNGEERAKGNILERFSAQQFPDLHSELNLSSLELGDSALYFCASSPFLQARNYGYTFGSGTRLTVV.

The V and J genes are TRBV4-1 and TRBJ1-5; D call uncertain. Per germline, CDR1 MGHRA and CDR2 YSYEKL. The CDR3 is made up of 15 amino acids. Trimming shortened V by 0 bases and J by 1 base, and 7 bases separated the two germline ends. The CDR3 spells CASSQDSGSNQPQHF. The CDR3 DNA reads TGCGCCAGCAGCCAAGATAGCGGGAGCAATCAGCCCCAGCATTTT.